The present TCR beta chain was sequenced within a study of blood T cell repertoires in COVID-19. Per the germline V gene, CDR1 is SGDLS and CDR2 is YYNGEE. The CDR3 runs 14 residues. Trimming at V came to 3 bases and at J to 4 bases, leaving 3 bases not matched to a gene. As originally analysed: Using reference gene primer amplification, nucleated cell counts were estimated. The protocol was immunoSEQ multiplex PCR, while the TCRdb copy is restricted to in-frame clones and leaves out a portion. That table supplies the V and J calls and clone size; D and trimming were determined from the DNA. The table has 150,000 or so clones, around 84% seen once.

The sample consisted of peripheral blood. This clonotype was sampled from a man between 50 and 59 years old with active or convalescent COVID-19. The chain joins TRBV9 to TRBJ1-1; 10 bases agree with TRBD1. DNA for the CDR3: TGTGCCAGCAGCGCCGGGACAGGGGCCACTGAAGCTTTCTTT. Its translation is CASSAGTGATEAFF.